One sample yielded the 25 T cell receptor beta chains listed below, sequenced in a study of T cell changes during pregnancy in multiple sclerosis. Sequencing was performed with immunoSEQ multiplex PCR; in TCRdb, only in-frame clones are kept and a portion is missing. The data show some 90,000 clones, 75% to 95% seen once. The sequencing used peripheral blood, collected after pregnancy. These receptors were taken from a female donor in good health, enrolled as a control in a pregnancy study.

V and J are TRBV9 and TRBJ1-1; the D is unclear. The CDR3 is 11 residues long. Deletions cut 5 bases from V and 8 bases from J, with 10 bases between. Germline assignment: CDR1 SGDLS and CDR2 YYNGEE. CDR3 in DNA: TGTGCCAGCAGTGGCGGGGTCGAAGCTTTCTTT. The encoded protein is CASSGGVEAFF.

The CDR3 DNA is TGTGCCAGCAGCGCCGAGGGTTGGTATGGCTACACCTTC. It yields the protein CASSAEGWYGYTF. The genes are TRBV9 and TRBJ1-2; no clear D. The V gene's germline CDR1 is SGDLS and CDR2 YYNGEE. The CDR3 consists of 13 residues. V dropped 3 bases and J dropped 5 bases, with 11 bases sitting between them.

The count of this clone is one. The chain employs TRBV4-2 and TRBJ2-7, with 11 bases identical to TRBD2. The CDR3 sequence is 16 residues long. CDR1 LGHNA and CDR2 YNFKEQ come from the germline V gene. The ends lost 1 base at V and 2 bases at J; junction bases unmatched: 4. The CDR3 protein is CASSQVGTSGAYEQYF. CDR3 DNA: TGTGCCAGCAGCCAAGTTGGGACTAGCGGAGCCTACGAGCAGTACTTC.

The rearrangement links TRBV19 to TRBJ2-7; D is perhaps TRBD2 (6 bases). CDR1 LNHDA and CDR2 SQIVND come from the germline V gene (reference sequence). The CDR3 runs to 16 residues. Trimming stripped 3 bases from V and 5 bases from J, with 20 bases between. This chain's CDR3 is CASSILHGGTKDEQYF. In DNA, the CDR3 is TGTGCCAGTAGTATCCTCCATGGGGGGACCAAGGACGAGCAGTACTTC.

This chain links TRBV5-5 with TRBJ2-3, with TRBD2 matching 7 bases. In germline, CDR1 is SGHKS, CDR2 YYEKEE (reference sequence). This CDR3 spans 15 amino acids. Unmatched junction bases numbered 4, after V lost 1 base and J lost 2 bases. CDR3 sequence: CASSLSRGVTDTQYF. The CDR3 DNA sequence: TGTGCCAGCAGCTTGAGCCGGGGGGTCACAGATACGCAGTATTTT.

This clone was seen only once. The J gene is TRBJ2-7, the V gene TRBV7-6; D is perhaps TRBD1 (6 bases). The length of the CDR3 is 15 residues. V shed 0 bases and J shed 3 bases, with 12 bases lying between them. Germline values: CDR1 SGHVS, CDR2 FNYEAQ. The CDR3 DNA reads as TGTGCCAGCAGCTTAGCTTTTGACAGGAGCTACGAGCAGTACTTC. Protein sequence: CASSLAFDRSYEQYF.

This CDR3 is CASAAGPAREQYF. DNA of the CDR3: TGTGCTAGTGCCGCAGGGCCAGCCCGCGAGCAGTACTTC. This chain links TRBV12-5 with TRBJ2-7; TRBD1 might be the D (5 bases). Germline V gene lookup returns CDR1 LGHNT and CDR2 FRNRAP. The CDR3 is 13 residues long. V was shortened by 7 bases and J by 6 bases, with 16 bases between the two germline ends.

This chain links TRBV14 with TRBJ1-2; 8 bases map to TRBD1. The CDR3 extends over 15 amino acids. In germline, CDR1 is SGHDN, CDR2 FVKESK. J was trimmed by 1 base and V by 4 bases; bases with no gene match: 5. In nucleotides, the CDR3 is TGTGCCAGCAGCCTTGGGACAGGTTATAACTATGGCTACACCTTC. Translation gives CASSLGTGYNYGYTF. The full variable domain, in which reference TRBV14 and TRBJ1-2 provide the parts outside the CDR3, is EAGVTQFPSHSVIEKGQTVTLRCDPISGHDNLYWYRRVMGKEIKFLLHFVKESKQDESGMPNNRFLAERTGGTYSTLKVQPAELEDSGVYFCASSLGTGYNYGYTFGSGTRLTVV.

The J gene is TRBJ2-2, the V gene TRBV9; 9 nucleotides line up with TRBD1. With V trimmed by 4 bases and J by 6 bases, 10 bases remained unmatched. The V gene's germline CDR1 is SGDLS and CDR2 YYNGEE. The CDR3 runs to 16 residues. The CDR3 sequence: CASSTRRDRVAGELFF. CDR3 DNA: TGTGCCAGCAGCACCCGTCGGGACAGGGTCGCCGGGGAGCTGTTTTTT.

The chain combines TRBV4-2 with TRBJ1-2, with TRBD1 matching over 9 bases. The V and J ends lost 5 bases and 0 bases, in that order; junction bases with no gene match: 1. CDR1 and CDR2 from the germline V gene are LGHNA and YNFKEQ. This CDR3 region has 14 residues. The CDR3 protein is CASSGTGSNYGYTF. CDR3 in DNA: TGTGCCAGCAGCGGGACAGGGTCTAACTATGGCTACACCTTC.

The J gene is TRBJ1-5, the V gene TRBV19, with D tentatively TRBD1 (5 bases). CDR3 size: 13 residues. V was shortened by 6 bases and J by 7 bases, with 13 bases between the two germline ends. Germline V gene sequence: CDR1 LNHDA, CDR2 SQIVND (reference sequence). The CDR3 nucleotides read TGTGCCAGTAGGAACAGGAGGGACCAGCCCCAGCATTTT. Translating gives CASRNRRDQPQHF.

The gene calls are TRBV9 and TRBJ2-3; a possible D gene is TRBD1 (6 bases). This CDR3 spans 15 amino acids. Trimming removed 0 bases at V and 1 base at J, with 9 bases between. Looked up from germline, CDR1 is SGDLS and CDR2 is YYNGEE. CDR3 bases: TGTGCCAGCAGCGTAGAGGCAGGGGGCACAGATACGCAGTATTTT. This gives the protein CASSVEAGGTDTQYF.

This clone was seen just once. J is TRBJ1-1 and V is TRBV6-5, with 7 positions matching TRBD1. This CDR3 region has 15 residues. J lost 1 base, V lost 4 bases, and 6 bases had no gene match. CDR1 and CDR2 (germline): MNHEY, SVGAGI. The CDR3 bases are TGTGCCAGCAGTTCCATTGACAGGGCGAACACTGAAGCTTTCTTT. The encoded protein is CASSSIDRANTEAFF.

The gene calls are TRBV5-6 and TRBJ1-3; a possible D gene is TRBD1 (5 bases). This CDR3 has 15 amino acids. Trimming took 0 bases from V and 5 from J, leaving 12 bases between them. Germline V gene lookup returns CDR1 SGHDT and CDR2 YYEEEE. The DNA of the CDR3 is TGTGCCAGCAGCTTGGATCGTCAGGGCCGAAACACCATATATTTT. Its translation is CASSLDRQGRNTIYF. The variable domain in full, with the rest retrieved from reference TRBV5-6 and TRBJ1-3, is DAGVTQSPTHLIKTRGQQVTLRCSPKSGHDTVSWYQQALGQGPQFIFQYYEEEERQRGNFPDRFSGHQFPNYSSELNVNALLLGDSALYLCASSLDRQGRNTIYFGEGSWLTVV.

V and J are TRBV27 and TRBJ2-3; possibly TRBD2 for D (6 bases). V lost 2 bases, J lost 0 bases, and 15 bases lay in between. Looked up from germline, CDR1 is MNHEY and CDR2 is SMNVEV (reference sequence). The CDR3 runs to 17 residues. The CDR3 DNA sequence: TGTGCCAGCAGTTTACAGCGGTGGGCGGGGAGCACAGATACGCAGTATTTT. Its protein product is CASSLQRWAGSTDTQYF.

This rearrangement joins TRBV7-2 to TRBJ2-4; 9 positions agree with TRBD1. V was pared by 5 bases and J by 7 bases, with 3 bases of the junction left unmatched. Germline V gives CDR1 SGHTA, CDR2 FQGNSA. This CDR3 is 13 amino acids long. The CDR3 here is CASSPGTGNIQYF. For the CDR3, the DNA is TGTGCCAGCAGCCCGGGGACAGGGAACATTCAGTACTTC.

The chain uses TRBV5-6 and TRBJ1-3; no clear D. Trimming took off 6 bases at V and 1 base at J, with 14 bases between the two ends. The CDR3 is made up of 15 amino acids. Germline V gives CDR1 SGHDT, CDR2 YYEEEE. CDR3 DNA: TGTGCCAGCACCTATGGACGGAGGTCTGGAAACACCATATATTTT. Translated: CASTYGRRSGNTIYF.

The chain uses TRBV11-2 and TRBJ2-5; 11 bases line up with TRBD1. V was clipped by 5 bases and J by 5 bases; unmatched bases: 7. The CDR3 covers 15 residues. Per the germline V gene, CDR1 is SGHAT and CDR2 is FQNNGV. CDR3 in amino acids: CASSKTDRGRETQYF. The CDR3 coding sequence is TGTGCCAGCAGCAAGACGGACAGGGGGCGGGAGACCCAGTACTTC.

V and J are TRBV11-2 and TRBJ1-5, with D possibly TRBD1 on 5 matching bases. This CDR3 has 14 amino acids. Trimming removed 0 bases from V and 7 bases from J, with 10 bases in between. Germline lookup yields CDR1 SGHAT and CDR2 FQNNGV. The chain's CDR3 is CASSLDPGDQPQHF. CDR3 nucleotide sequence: TGTGCCAGCAGCTTAGATCCGGGGGACCAGCCCCAGCATTTT.

CDR3 nucleotide sequence: TGTGCCTGGAGTGTAGTGGGGACAGGGTCTGAAAAACTGTTTTTT. It encodes CAWSVVGTGSEKLFF. The chain couples TRBV30 to TRBJ1-4; 9 bases map to TRBD1. Germline CDR1 and CDR2: GTSNPN and SVGIG (reference sequence). V shed 0 bases and J 7 bases; nucleotides not matched to a gene: 6. The CDR3 length is 15 residues.

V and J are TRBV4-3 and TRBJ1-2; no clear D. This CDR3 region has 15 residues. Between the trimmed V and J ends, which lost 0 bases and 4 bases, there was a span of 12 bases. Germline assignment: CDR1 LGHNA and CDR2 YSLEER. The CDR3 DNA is TGCGCCAGCAGCCAAGATGAGGAGTTACGCTATGGCTACACCTTC. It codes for CASSQDEELRYGYTF.

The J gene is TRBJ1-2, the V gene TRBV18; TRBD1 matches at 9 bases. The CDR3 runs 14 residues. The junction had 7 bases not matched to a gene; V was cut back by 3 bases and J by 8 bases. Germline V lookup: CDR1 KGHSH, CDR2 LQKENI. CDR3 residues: CASSPPDRGGGYTF. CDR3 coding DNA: TGTGCCAGCTCACCGCCGGACAGGGGCGGCGGCTACACCTTC.

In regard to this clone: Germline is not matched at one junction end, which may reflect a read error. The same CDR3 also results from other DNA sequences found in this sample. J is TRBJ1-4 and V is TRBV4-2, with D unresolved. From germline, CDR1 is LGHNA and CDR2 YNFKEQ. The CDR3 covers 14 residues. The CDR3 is CASSWGPAGEKLFF. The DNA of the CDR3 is TGTGCCAGCAGCTGGGGTCCCGCGGGAGAAAAGCTGTTTTTT.

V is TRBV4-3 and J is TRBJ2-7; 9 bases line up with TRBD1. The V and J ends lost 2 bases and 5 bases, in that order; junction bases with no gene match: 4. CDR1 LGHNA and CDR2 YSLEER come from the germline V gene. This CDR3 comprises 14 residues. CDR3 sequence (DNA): TGCGCCAGCAGCCAACGGGACAGGGAGGACGAGCAGTACTTC. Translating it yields CASSQRDREDEQYF.

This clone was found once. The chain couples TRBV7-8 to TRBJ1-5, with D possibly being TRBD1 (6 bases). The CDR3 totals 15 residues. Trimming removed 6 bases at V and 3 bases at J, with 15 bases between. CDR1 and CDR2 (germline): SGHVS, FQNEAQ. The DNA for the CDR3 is TGTGCCAGCAGTCGCAGGGGAGCCGTCAATCAGCCCCAGCATTTT. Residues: CASSRRGAVNQPQHF.